A selection of T cell receptor beta chains follows, all from one sample in a study of blood T cell repertoires in COVID-19. Generated by immunoSEQ multiplex PCR, the TCRdb table keeps only in-frame clones and is missing some. Here the sample spans 55,000 to 75,000 clones, 85% to 90% being singletons. Sequenced: peripheral blood. Every receptor here comes from a man aged 50-60 years with active COVID-19. Each CDR3 is given with its conserved first and last residue. The D gene is left open where the match is weak. Rows give clone size only sometimes, using once, few, many, or a class for an expanded clone.

D	size	V	J	DNA	CDR3
-	few	TRBV27	TRBJ2-7	TGTGCCAGCAGCCCCCTGCCGGCAGGTATCCCCTACGAGCAGTACTTC	CASSPLPAGIPYEQYF
TRBD1	-	TRBV7-9	TRBJ1-2	TGTGCCAGCAGCCGGGACAGAAACTATGGCTACACCTTC	CASSRDRNYGYTF
-	-	TRBV25-1	TRBJ2-7	TGTGCCAGCAGCCCTTCAGGGGCGGACGAGCAGTACTTC	CASSPSGADEQYF
-	medium-sized	TRBV7-9	TRBJ1-6	TGTGCCAGCAGCGCATGGGACATGGGAACCCTCCACTTT	CASSAWDMGTLHF
-	-	TRBV7-9	TRBJ2-2	TGTGCCAGCAGCTCCCTAGTGGGCGGGGAGCTGTTTTTT	CASSSLVGGELFF
-	-	TRBV7-6	TRBJ2-3	TGTGCCAGCAGCTTATCATCCCCTTGGTCGGCAGATACGCAGTATTTT	CASSLSSPWSADTQYF
-	medium-sized	TRBV27	TRBJ2-7	TGTGCCAGCAGTTTGGGCTCCCCCTACGAGCAGTACTTC	CASSLGSPYEQYF
-	-	TRBV5-1	TRBJ2-6	TGCGCCAGCAGCTTGGATCCTACAGGCTCTGGGGCCAACGTCCTGACTTTC	CASSLDPTGSGANVLTF
-	-	TRBV6-5	TRBJ2-5	TGTGCCAGCAGCTCTACCCCCCAAGAGACCCAGTACTTC	CASSSTPQETQYF
-	-	TRBV5-6	TRBJ2-7	TGTGCCAGCAGCATGGACAGCTACGAGCAGTACTTC	CASSMDSYEQYF
TRBD2	-	TRBV20-1	TRBJ2-1	TGCAGTGCTAGTAGGCCTAGCGGGGGTTCCTACAATGAGCAGTTCTTC	CSASRPSGGSYNEQFF
-	-	TRBV23-1	TRBJ2-2	TGCGCCACCCCGTCCGAACAACCGGGAACCGGGGAGCTGTTTTTT	CATPSEQPGTGELFF
TRBD2	few	TRBV9	TRBJ2-5	TGTGCCAGCAGCGCTGGGGACTATGGGGAGACCCAGTACTTC	CASSAGDYGETQYF
TRBD1	few	TRBV6-5	TRBJ1-5	TGTGCCAGCAGCTCGACAGGGGGAGGAAGTCAGCCCCAGCATTTT	CASSSTGGGSQPQHF
TRBD2	once	TRBV2	TRBJ2-5	TGTGCCAGCAGTGAAGGAGGGGAGGGTACCCAGTACTTC	CASSEGGEGTQYF
TRBD2	-	TRBV10-2	TRBJ2-5	TGCGCCAGCGTGGAGGCGGGAGGGGGGGAGACCCAGTACTTC	CASVEAGGGETQYF
TRBD2	-	TRBV19	TRBJ2-3	TGTGCCAGTAGTCCGGGACTAGCGGGAGATACGCAGTATTTT	CASSPGLAGDTQYF
TRBD1	-	TRBV7-3	TRBJ2-6	TGTGCCAGCAGCTTACTTGGGACAGGGGTAGCTGGGGCCAACGTCCTGACTTTC	CASSLLGTGVAGANVLTF
-	-	TRBV9	TRBJ2-5	TGTGCCAGCACCATTACTGGACAGATACAAGAGACCCAGTACTTC	CASTITGQIQETQYF
TRBD1	-	TRBV3-1/TRBV3-2	TRBJ2-5	TGTGCCAGCAGCCTTCAGGGGGCGCAGAAGACCCAGTACTTC	CASSLQGAQKTQYF
-	once	TRBV2	TRBJ1-2	TGTGCCAGCAGTATGAGGTTTGAGGGCTACACCTTC	CASSMRFEGYTF
TRBD2	-	TRBV11-2	TRBJ2-3	TGTGCCAGCAGCCCTTACCTAGCGGGAGACACAGATACGCAGTATTTT	CASSPYLAGDTDTQYF
TRBD1	once	TRBV10-3	TRBJ2-1	TGTGCCATCAGTGGGGACAGGGGCTCCTACAATGAGCAGTTCTTC	CAISGDRGSYNEQFF
TRBD2	-	TRBV7-3	TRBJ2-1	TGTGCCAGCAGCTATCTAGCGGGAGGGACCTACAATGAGCAGTTCTTC	CASSYLAGGTYNEQFF
-	-	TRBV9	TRBJ2-2	TGTGCCAGCAGCGTAGCAGGGTTCACCGGGGAGCTGTTTTTT	CASSVAGFTGELFF
TRBD1	-	TRBV6-9	TRBJ1-1	TGTGCCAGCAGTTATTCAGACAGGGGGCCGGGGAACACTGAAGCTTTCTTT	CASSYSDRGPGNTEAFF
-	-	TRBV19	TRBJ2-7	TGTGCCAGTAGTAGGACTACCAACTCCTACGAGCAGTACTTC	CASSRTTNSYEQYF